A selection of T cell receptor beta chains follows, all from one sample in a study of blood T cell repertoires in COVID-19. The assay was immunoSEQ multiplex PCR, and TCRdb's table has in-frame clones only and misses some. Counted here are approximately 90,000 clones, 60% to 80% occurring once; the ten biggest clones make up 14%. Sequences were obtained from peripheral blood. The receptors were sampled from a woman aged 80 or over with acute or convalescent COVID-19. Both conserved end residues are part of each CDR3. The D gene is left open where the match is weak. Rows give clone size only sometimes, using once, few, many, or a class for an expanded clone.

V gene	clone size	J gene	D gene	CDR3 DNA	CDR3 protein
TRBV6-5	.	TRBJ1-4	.	TGTGCCAGCAGTCAACGAGCAGGGATGAATGAAAAACTGTTTTTT	CASSQRAGMNEKLFF
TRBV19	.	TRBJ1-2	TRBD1	TGTGCCAGTAAGACAGGGATATTCGGTAACTATGGCTACACCTTC	CASKTGIFGNYGYTF
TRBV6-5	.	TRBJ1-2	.	TGTGCCAGCAGTTACCTCCAAACAGGGTCCTATGGCTACACCTTC	CASSYLQTGSYGYTF
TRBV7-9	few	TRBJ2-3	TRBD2	TGTGCCAGCAGCTTATATGGACTAGCGGGGGCCTTTGATACGCAGTATTTT	CASSLYGLAGAFDTQYF
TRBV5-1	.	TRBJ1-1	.	TGCGCCAGCAGCACGGTCGGGGAGGGGGACACTGAAGCTTTCTTT	CASSTVGEGDTEAFF
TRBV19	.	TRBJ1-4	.	TGTGCCAGTAGTATAGACGCTTTGGGGGCAGGGCCTGCAACTAATGAAAAACTGTTTTTT	CASSIDALGAGPATNEKLFF
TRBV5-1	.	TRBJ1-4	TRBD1	TGCGCCAGCAGCTCACAGGGGGCGGGTGAAAAACTGTTTTTT	CASSSQGAGEKLFF
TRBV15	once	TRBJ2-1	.	TGTGCCACCAGCAGAGCGGGTAGCTCCTACAATGAGCAGTTCTTC	CATSRAGSSYNEQFF
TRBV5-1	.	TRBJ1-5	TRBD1	TGCGCCAGCAGCCCGGGGACAGGGGGTACGGCCCAGCATTTT	CASSPGTGGTAQHF
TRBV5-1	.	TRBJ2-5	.	TGCGCCAGCAGCGCAGACGCAGGTATTCAAGAGACCCAGTACTTC	CASSADAGIQETQYF
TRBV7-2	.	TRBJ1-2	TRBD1	TGTGCCAGCAGCTTAGACGGGACAGACTATGGCTACACCTTC	CASSLDGTDYGYTF
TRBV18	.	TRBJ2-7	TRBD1	TGTGCCAGCTCCTTAAGGACAGGGCCCTATGAGCAGTACTTC	CASSLRTGPYEQYF
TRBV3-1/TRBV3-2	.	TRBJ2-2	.	TGTGCCAGCAGCCAACAAAGGGGTTCCGGGGAGCTGTTTTTT	CASSQQRGSGELFF
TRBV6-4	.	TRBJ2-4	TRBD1	TGTGCCAGCCAAACTCCGGGACAGCTAGCCAAAAACATTCAGTACTTC	CASQTPGQLAKNIQYF
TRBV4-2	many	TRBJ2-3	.	TGTGCCAGCAGCCAAGGTCGGAGGGATACGCAGTATTTT	CASSQGRRDTQYF
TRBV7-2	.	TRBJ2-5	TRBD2	TGTGCCAGCAGCCCAGGAGCGGGGGCACAAGAGACCCAGTACTTC	CASSPGAGAQETQYF